This TCR beta chain was identified in a study of T cells in Graves' hyperthyroidism and ophthalmopathy. There were TCR beta CDR3 regions amplified from RNA transcripts. First-round RT-PCR of the TCR CDR3 relied on the HTBI primer set. TCRdb reanalysed the multiplex PCR reads using MiXCR and keeps one entry per CDR3 protein. The sample contains 500,000 to 750,000 distinct CDR3 sequences, 46% of which appear only once. CDR3 size: 15 residues. From germline, CDR1 is PRHDT and CDR2 FYEKMQ (reference sequence). Trimming pared 1 base from V and 10 bases from J, leaving 14 bases between. Uncontrolled infection, other autoimmune disease, pregnancy and lactation each barred patients from inclusion.

Sequencing input: peripheral blood or thyroid tissue (not recorded which). The V and J genes are TRBV13 and TRBJ1-6; a weak D match, TRBD1 (6 bases). This receptor was taken from a woman aged 18 to 35 with Graves' hyperthyroidism. CDR3 coding DNA: TGTGCCAGCAGCTTAGTTGGCAGGGGAAAGTCACCCCTCCACTTT. The encoded protein is CASSLVGRGKSPLHF.